A selection of T cell receptor beta chains follows, all from one sample in a study of blood T cell repertoires in COVID-19. The data were produced by immunoSEQ multiplex PCR, yet TCRdb's version contains in-frame clones alone and is incomplete. This table has 250,000 to 400,000 clones, 85% appearing once. The sequenced sample was PBMCs or T cells enriched from blood (not recorded which). These receptors came from a woman aged 25 to 39 who had been exposed to COVID-19. Each CDR3 is given with its conserved first and last residue. The order of the fields is J gene, clone size, V gene, D gene, CDR3 protein, CDR3 DNA. D genes are given only for firm matches. The size entry is marked missing in some rows and otherwise reads once, few, many or a size class.

>TRBJ1-3|-|TRBV7-2|TRBD1
CASSPQGGVGNTIYF
TGTGCCAGCAGCCCGCAGGGGGGCGTGGGAAACACCATATATTTT
>TRBJ2-5|-|TRBV5-1|-
CASSLSLARDYETQYF
TGCGCCAGCAGCTTGAGCTTGGCCAGGGATTATGAGACCCAGTACTTC
>TRBJ2-7|-|TRBV5-6|-
CASLLAGGLSSYEQYF
TGTGCCAGCCTTCTTGCCGGGGGGCTGAGCTCCTACGAGCAGTACTTC
>TRBJ1-2|-|TRBV28|TRBD1
CASADRILDYTF
TGTGCCAGCGCGGACAGGATCTTAGACTACACCTTC
>TRBJ1-4|-|TRBV30|-
CASRTGGAGEKLFF
TGTGCCTCCAGAACCGGGGGGGCCGGTGAAAAACTGTTTTTT
>TRBJ1-2|-|TRBV18|TRBD1
CASSLDRGRMDGYTF
TGTGCCAGCTCCCTCGACAGGGGGAGGATGGATGGCTACACCTTC
>TRBJ2-3|-|TRBV7-2|-
CASRQGQSTDTQYF
TGTGCCAGCAGACAAGGACAGTCCACAGATACGCAGTATTTT
>TRBJ2-7|-|TRBV7-3|-
CASSLDGGLEQYF
TGTGCCAGCAGCTTAGACGGGGGTCTCGAGCAGTACTTC
>TRBJ2-3|-|TRBV24-1|TRBD1
CATSAGQGWLDTQYF
TGTGCCACCAGTGCCGGACAGGGATGGTTAGATACGCAGTATTTT
>TRBJ1-1|-|TRBV7-3|-
CASSLEAATEAFF
TGTGCCAGCAGCTTAGAAGCGGCCACTGAAGCTTTCTTT
>TRBJ2-5|-|TRBV6-5|TRBD1
CASRRQGAETQYF
TGTGCCAGCAGAAGACAGGGGGCGGAGACCCAGTACTTC
>TRBJ2-2|-|TRBV21-1|-
CASSPREGANTGELFF
TGTGCCAGCAGCCCACGGGAGGGAGCTAACACCGGGGAGCTGTTTTTT
>TRBJ1-5|-|TRBV28|-
CASSDDRSNQPQHF
TGTGCCAGCAGTGATGACAGGAGCAATCAGCCCCAGCATTTT
>TRBJ2-4|-|TRBV19|TRBD2
CASSIYPSGKNIQYF
TGTGCCAGTAGTATATATCCTAGCGGAAAAAACATTCAGTACTTC
>TRBJ2-1|-|TRBV5-1|TRBD2
CASSLLGLGRSEQFF
TGCGCCAGCAGCTTGCTGGGACTAGGTCGAAGTGAGCAGTTCTTC
>TRBJ2-2|-|TRBV19|TRBD1
CASILTGGRSGELFF
TGTGCCAGTATCCTGACAGGGGGACGGTCCGGGGAGCTGTTTTTT
>TRBJ1-1|-|TRBV11-2|-
CASSFTPRSATEAFF
TGTGCCAGCAGCTTCACCCCAAGAAGCGCCACTGAAGCTTTCTTT
>TRBJ1-1|-|TRBV5-1|-
CASSLDGGVDTEAFF
TGCGCCAGCAGCTTGGACGGAGGAGTGGACACTGAAGCTTTCTTT
>TRBJ1-5|-|TRBV18|TRBD1
CASSAQGVGFGQPQHF
TGTGCCAGCTCAGCTCAGGGGGTCGGGTTCGGGCAGCCCCAGCATTTT
>TRBJ2-7|few|TRBV3-1/TRBV3-2|-
CASSHTQGARSYEQYF
TGTGCCAGCAGCCACACACAGGGTGCAAGGTCCTACGAGCAGTACTTC
>TRBJ1-2|few|TRBV7-2|-
CASSLGLTGLGYTF
TGTGCCAGCAGCTTAGGACTGACAGGACTCGGCTACACCTTC
>TRBJ2-7|-|TRBV5-1|TRBD1
CASSLGQGAHNEQYF
TGCGCCAGCAGCTTGGGACAGGGGGCGCATAACGAGCAGTACTTC